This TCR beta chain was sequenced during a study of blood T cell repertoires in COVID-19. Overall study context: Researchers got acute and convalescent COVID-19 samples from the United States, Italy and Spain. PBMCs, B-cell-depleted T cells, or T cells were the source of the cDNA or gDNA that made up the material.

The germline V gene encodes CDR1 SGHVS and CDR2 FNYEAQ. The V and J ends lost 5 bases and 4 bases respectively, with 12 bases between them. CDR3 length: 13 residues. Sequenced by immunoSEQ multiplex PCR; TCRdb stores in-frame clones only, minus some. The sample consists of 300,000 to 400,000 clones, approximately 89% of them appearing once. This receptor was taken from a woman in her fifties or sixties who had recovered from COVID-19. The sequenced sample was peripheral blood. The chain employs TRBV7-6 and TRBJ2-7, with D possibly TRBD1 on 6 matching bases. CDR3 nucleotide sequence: TGTGCCAGCAGCCAAGTACAGGGTTACGAGCAGTACTTC. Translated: CASSQVQGYEQYF.